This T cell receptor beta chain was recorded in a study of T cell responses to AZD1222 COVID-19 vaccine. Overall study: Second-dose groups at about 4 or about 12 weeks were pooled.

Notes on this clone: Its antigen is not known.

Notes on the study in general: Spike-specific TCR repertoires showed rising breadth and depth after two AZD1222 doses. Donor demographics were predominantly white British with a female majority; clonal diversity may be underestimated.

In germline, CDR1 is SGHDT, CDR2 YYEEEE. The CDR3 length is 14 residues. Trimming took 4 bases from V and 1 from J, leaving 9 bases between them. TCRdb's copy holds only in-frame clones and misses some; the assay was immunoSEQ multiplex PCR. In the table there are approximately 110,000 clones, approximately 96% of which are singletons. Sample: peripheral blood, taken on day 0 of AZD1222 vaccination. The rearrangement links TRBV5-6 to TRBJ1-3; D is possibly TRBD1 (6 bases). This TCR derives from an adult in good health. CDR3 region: CASSRGRSGNTIYF. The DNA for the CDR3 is TGTGCCAGCAGCAGGGGGAGGTCTGGAAACACCATATATTTT.